This TCR beta chain stems from a study of blood T cell repertoires in COVID-19. Study summary: Italy, Spain and the United States were the sources of the convalescent and acute COVID-19 samples.

The CDR3 is made up of 16 amino acids. The germline CDR1 and CDR2 sequences are MNHEY and SVGAGI. Trimming removed 2 bases at V and 7 bases at J, with 17 bases between. Only in-frame clones appear in the TCRdb table, and some are missing; sequencing was by immunoSEQ multiplex PCR. The sample consists of approximately 270,000 clones, approximately 85% of them appearing once. The receptor was isolated from a woman aged 70-85 years with acute or convalescent COVID-19. The specimen sequenced was peripheral blood. The chain recombines TRBV6-5 with TRBJ2-2, with D perhaps matching TRBD1 (5 bases). Here the CDR3 DNA reads TGTGCCAGCAGTTACCAGTATCAGTCCGACAGCGGGGAGCTGTTTTTT. Encoded protein: CASSYQYQSDSGELFF.